This T cell receptor (beta chain) was observed in a study of Graves' ophthalmopathy and Graves' hyperthyroidism. General study points: Between ophthalmopathy and stable hyperthyroidism, a 13-signature model drew a separation with around 86% sensitivity and approximately 81% specificity.

The hyperthyroidism patients, aged 18 to 65, had been newly diagnosed, with under 2 months' duration. Uncontrolled infections, pregnancy, lactation or other autoimmune diseases led to patient exclusion. Amplified TCR beta CDR3 regions were obtained using RNA transcripts as template. HTBI primers were used in a first-round RT-PCR, which preceded a second-round multiplex PCR. MiXCR was run by TCRdb on the multiplex PCR reads, yielding one entry per CDR3 protein. The data show under 800,000 distinct CDR3 sequences, 20% to 25% seen once. Regarding this clonotype: The antigen is unknown.

This TCR was sampled from a woman in her late teens or twenties with stable Graves' hyperthyroidism. Some clones in this sample may be carry-over from other donors' samples. The sequencing sample was made of peripheral blood.

The CDR3 DNA sequence: TGTGCCAGCAGTAACGAGCGGGGGGGCCGCGAGACCCAGTACTTC. The encoded protein is CASSNERGGRETQYF. V is TRBV12-3 or TRBV12-4 and J is TRBJ2-5; TRBD2 aligns across 10 bases. The CDR3 spans 15 residues. V lost 5 bases to trimming and J lost 5 bases; unmatched junction nucleotides: 8.